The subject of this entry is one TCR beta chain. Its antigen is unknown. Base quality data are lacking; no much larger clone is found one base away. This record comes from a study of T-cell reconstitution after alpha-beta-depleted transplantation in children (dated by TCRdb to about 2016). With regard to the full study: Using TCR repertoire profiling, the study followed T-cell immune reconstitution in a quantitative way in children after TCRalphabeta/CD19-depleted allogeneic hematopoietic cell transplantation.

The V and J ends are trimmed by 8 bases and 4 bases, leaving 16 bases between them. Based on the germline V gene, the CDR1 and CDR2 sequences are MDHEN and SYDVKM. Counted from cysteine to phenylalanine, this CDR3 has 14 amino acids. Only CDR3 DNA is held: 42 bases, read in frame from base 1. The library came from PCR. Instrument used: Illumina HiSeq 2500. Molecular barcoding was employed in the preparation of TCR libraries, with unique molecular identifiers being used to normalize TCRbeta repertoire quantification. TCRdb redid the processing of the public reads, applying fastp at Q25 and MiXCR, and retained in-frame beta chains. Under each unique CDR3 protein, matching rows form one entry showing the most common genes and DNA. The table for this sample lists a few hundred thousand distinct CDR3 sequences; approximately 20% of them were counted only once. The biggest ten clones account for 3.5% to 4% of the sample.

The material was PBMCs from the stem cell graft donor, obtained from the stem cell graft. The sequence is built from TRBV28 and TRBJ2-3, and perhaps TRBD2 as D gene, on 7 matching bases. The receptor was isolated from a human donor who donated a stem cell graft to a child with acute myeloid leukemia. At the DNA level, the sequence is TGTGCCAGCGGAGGCGGGGGCCCCGCAGATACGCAGTATTTT. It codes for CASGGGGPADTQYF.